Each of the 28 T cell receptor beta chains below was sequenced from the same sample in a study of metastatic and nonmetastatic thyroid tumors. No treatment had been given to any patient before thyroid surgery. With MiXCR, TCRdb called clones anew from the PCR reads. The table has about 24,000 clones, 20% to 25% seen once. The material sequenced was blood. These receptor sequences come from a male donor with papillary thyroid cancer or a benign thyroid nodule (not recorded which). Some clones in this sample may be carry-over from other donors' samples.

This clone was recorded at least ten times. The V call is TRBV20-1, the J call TRBJ2-3; D is possibly TRBD2 (5 bases). Germline-derived CDR1 and CDR2 are DFQATT and SNEGSKA (reference sequence). CDR3 length equals 17 residues. Trimming stripped 2 bases from V and 3 bases from J, with 21 bases between. The DNA for the CDR3 is TGCAGTGCTAGAAACAATCTACTAGGATCTTGGACAGATACGCAGTATTTT. Translating gives CSARNNLLGSWTDTQYF.

Ten or more counts support this clone. This rearrangement joins TRBV27 to TRBJ1-2; D may be TRBD1 (6 bases). Trimming took 3 bases from V and 4 from J, leaving 12 bases between them. CDR3 length: 14 residues. The germline gives CDR1 MNHEY, CDR2 SMNVEV (reference sequence). CDR3 nucleotide sequence: TGTGCCAGCAGTTTCCTCAGGGGTTCCTATGGCTACACCTTC. Its translation is CASSFLRGSYGYTF.

This clone is medium-sized in the sample. The chain has TRBV6-1 and TRBJ1-2; 8 bases align to TRBD1. The junction had 4 bases not matched to a gene; V was cut back by 5 bases and J by 5 bases. This CDR3 spans 13 amino acids. The germline V gene has CDR1 MNHNS and CDR2 SASEGT. This chain's CDR3 is CASSLDREYGYTF. CDR3 nucleotide sequence: TGTGCCAGCAGTTTGGACAGGGAATATGGCTACACCTTC.

There are many counts of this clone. Other DNA sequences of this sample code for an identical CDR3. The CDR3 is CAISDEFLGYGYTF. In nucleotides, the CDR3 is TGTGCCATCAGTGACGAGTTCTTGGGCTATGGCTACACCTTC. The rearrangement uses TRBV10-3 and TRBJ1-2; D remains unclear. From germline, CDR1 is ENHRY and CDR2 SYGVKD. The CDR3 consists of 14 residues. Trimming removed 3 bases at V and 4 bases at J, with 12 bases between.

This clone is deemed medium-sized. V gene TRBV30 combines with J gene TRBJ2-7; D uncertain. Germline CDR1 reads GTSNPN; CDR2 reads SVGIG (reference sequence). V lost 2 bases, J lost 5 bases, and 13 bases lay in between. The CDR3 loop spans 13 amino acids. The CDR3 DNA reads TGTGCCTGGAGTTTGAGGCTTGGCGACGAGCAGTACTTC. Residues: CAWSLRLGDEQYF.

Notes on this clone: A clone one base away is much larger, so this may be a read error. The CDR3 DNA sequence: TGTGCCAGCAGCATATCGGCTAGCGGGATCGGCGATGAGCAGTTCTTC. Protein product: CASSISASGIGDEQFF. The chain uses TRBV9 and TRBJ2-1; 9 positions agree with TRBD2. The CDR3 is made up of 16 amino acids. Per the germline V gene, CDR1 is SGDLS and CDR2 is YYNGEE. V gave up 4 bases and J gave up 8 bases; unmatched junction bases: 13. Drawing the rest from reference TRBV9 and TRBJ2-1, the complete variable domain is DSGVTQTPKHLITATGQRVTLRCSPRSGDLSVYWYQQSLDQGLQFLIQYYNGEERAKGNILERFSAQQFPDLHSELNLSSLELGDSALYFCASSISASGIGDEQFFGPGTRLTVL.

DNA for the CDR3: TGTGCCAGCAGTTTGCCCCGGGCCATTCAGTACTTC. Translation gives CASSLPRAIQYF. The chain is built from TRBV28 and TRBJ2-4; no definite D call. This CDR3 is 12 amino acids long. V was trimmed by 3 bases and J by 9 bases, leaving 9 bases between them. Germline V gene sequence: CDR1 MDHEN, CDR2 SYDVKM.

In this sample, this clone is medium-sized. The chain couples TRBV30 to TRBJ2-2; D is ambiguous. Trimming pared 2 bases from V and 1 base from J, leaving 5 bases between. The CDR3 length is 13 residues. CDR1 GTSNPN and CDR2 SVGIG come from the germline V gene (reference sequence). The CDR3 loop is CAWSIENTGELFF. Written as DNA, the CDR3 is TGTGCCTGGAGTATAGAGAACACCGGGGAGCTGTTTTTT.

The table lists this clone with many counts. The chain carries TRBV5-4 and TRBJ2-6; 12 bases align to TRBD1. The CDR3 length is 19 residues. V lost 0 bases to trimming and J lost 5 bases; unmatched junction nucleotides: 9. Germline V gene lookup returns CDR1 SGHNT and CDR2 YYREEE (reference sequence). The CDR3 reads CASSLGSGTGGPWANVLTF. The CDR3 nucleotides are TGTGCCAGCAGCTTGGGATCCGGGACAGGGGGCCCGTGGGCCAACGTCCTGACTTTC.

This clone was counted at least ten times. The V gene is TRBV18, the J gene TRBJ1-5; D is perhaps TRBD1 (6 bases). CDR1 and CDR2 (germline): KGHSH, LQKENI. Trimming cost V 2 bases and J 6 bases, with 8 bases left between them. This CDR3 comprises 13 residues. The CDR3 loop reads CASSPVGGQPQHF. The CDR3 coding sequence is TGTGCCAGCTCACCAGTAGGGGGTCAGCCCCAGCATTTT.

This clone has just a few counts. The junction departs from germline at one end; a sequencing error may be responsible. The rearrangement links TRBV15 to TRBJ1-5; D not certain. Germline-derived CDR1 and CDR2 are LNHNV and YYDKDF (reference sequence). There are 12 residues in the CDR3. The CDR3 sequence is CATSRDNQHQHF. CDR3 in DNA: TGTGCCACCAGCAGAGATAACCAGCACCAGCATTTT.

This clone has a count of ten or more. This sequence may be a read error, since a much larger clone differs from it by one base. Other DNA variants within this sample encode the same CDR3. The rearrangement uses TRBV6-1 and TRBJ1-1, with D possibly being TRBD1 (6 bases). The CDR3 has 14 residues. The V gene's germline CDR1 is MNHNS and CDR2 SASEGT. CDR3 in amino acids: CASIRIGGHTEAFF. The CDR3, as DNA: TGTGCCAGCATTAGGATCGGGGGGCACACTGAAGCATTCTTT.

In this sample, this clone turned up once. The chain has TRBV5-1 and TRBJ2-4, with D possibly being TRBD1 (5 bases). Germline assignment: CDR1 SGHRS and CDR2 YFSETQ. The length of the CDR3 is 14 residues. The V end was cut by 0 bases, the J end by 3 bases, with 7 bases between. CDR3 in DNA: TGCGCCAGCAGCTTGGAACAGGTCAAAAACATTCAGTACTTC. Protein sequence: CASSLEQVKNIQYF.

The chain has TRBV9 and TRBJ2-1; weak D call: TRBD1 (6 bases). The germline CDR1 and CDR2 sequences are SGDLS and YYNGEE. The CDR3 contains 15 residues. V lost 3 bases, J lost 0 bases, and 10 bases lay in between. CDR3 coding DNA: TGTGCCAGCAGCGCTACAGGGACCTCCTACAATGAGCAGTTCTTC. Protein product: CASSATGTSYNEQFF.

J is TRBJ2-7 and V is TRBV27, with no clear D. V was trimmed by 0 bases and J by 1 base, leaving 10 bases between them. Germline loops: CDR1 MNHEY, CDR2 SMNVEV (reference sequence). This CDR3 region has 15 residues. The CDR3 reads CASSLSAGASYEQYF. In DNA, the CDR3 is TGTGCCAGCAGTTTATCGGCAGGTGCTTCCTACGAGCAGTACTTC.

The sample holds one count of this clone. The missing conserved phenylalanine or tryptophan at the end of this CDR3 makes a read error likely. The chain links TRBV5-1 to TRBJ1-1; no reliable D call. V was shortened by 0 bases and J by 4 bases, with 7 bases between the two germline ends. The V gene's germline CDR1 is SGHRS and CDR2 YFSETQ. This CDR3 comprises 13 residues. CDR3 loop: CASSLDPFTEAFL. Written as DNA, the CDR3 is TGCGCCAGCAGCTTGGATCCTTTCACTGAAGCTTTCCTT.

This clone was observed a few times. One end of the junction varies from germline; a read error may be responsible. The genes are TRBV30 and TRBJ1-2; D not resolved. The CDR3 covers 14 residues. Looked up from germline, CDR1 is GTSNPN and CDR2 is SVGIG (reference sequence). The CDR3 sequence: CAWSVGNMYYVYTF. The CDR3 DNA reads TGTGCCTGGAGTGTAGGTAACATGTACTATGTCTACACCTTC.

V and J are TRBV18 and TRBJ2-1, with no clear D. CDR1 is KGHSH and CDR2 is LQKENI in the germline V gene. This CDR3 is built from 13 residues. V gave up 3 bases and J gave up 9 bases, with 12 bases separating them. CDR3 DNA: TGTGCCAGCTCACCCCTTTATACGGCTGAGCAGTTCTTC. This codes for CASSPLYTAEQFF.

The chain carries TRBV6-1 and TRBJ2-3, with D perhaps matching TRBD2 (7 bases). The V and J ends lost 10 bases and 5 bases respectively, with 19 bases between them. Germline lookup yields CDR1 MNHNS and CDR2 SASEGT. CDR3 length: 14 amino acids. The CDR3 DNA follows: TGTGCCATCAGGGGACTATCGGGAGTAGATACGCAGTATTTT. This codes for CAIRGLSGVDTQYF.

This clone was observed many times. A much bigger clone sits one base away, suggesting this may be a read error. A read error is likely, as this CDR3 ends without the conserved phenylalanine or tryptophan. DNA for the CDR3: TGTGCCAGCAGCAGAGGGGTGCGGGAGGAAACAGATACGCAGTATTTA. Translating gives CASSRGVREETDTQYL. The chain is built from TRBV7-9 and TRBJ2-3, with TRBD2 matching over 8 bases. Germline values: CDR1 SEHNR, CDR2 FQNEAQ (reference sequence). V was clipped by 5 bases and J by 3 bases; unmatched bases: 10. The CDR3 is 16 amino acids.

This clone was recorded a few times. The chain combines TRBV19 with TRBJ2-3; no clear D. This CDR3 region has 14 residues. Germline assignment: CDR1 LNHDA and CDR2 SQIVND (reference sequence). V gave up 3 bases and J gave up 6 bases, with 13 bases separating them. CDR3 DNA sequence: TGTGCCAGTAGTATCACCCCCGAGGTTGATACGCAGTATTTT. Translated: CASSITPEVDTQYF.

The chain has TRBV11-2 and TRBJ2-2, with D possibly being TRBD1 (5 bases). The V and J ends lost 3 bases and 5 bases respectively, with 25 bases between them. Germline V lookup: CDR1 SGHAT, CDR2 FQNNGV. CDR3 length: 19 residues. The CDR3 coding sequence is TGTGCCAGCAGCTTCCTCAGCACCACAGGTCTAGGTTTGACCGGGGAGCTGTTTTTT. Residues: CASSFLSTTGLGLTGELFF.

This clone was counted many times. The J gene is TRBJ1-2, the V gene TRBV2; D ambiguous. The CDR3 is 19 residues long. Trimming left V 2 bases short and J 1 base short, with 23 bases between. Germline assignment: CDR1 SNHLY and CDR2 FYNNEI. This CDR3 is CASSEPPTSQDFFNYGYTF. DNA for the CDR3: TGTGCCAGCAGTGAACCTCCAACGTCTCAGGATTTTTTTAACTATGGCTACACCTTC.

This clone was observed at least ten times. This rearrangement joins TRBV11-2 to TRBJ2-3; D perhaps matches TRBD1 (7 bases). Germline values: CDR1 SGHAT, CDR2 FQNNGV. The germline V and J ends were trimmed by 7 bases and 5 bases, with 13 bases remaining between them. The CDR3 is 13 amino acids. The CDR3 spells CASIRGEGDTQYF. In DNA form, the CDR3 reads TGTGCCAGCATCAGGGGGGAAGGAGATACGCAGTATTTT.

By proportion, this clone is medium-sized. The chain is built from TRBV27 and TRBJ2-7; D ambiguous. This CDR3 is 11 amino acids long. Germline-derived CDR1 and CDR2 are MNHEY and SMNVEV (reference sequence). The V end was cut by 2 bases, the J end by 5 bases, with 4 bases between. The chain's CDR3 is CASSLGHEQYF. Written as DNA, the CDR3 is TGTGCCAGCAGTTTAGGCCACGAGCAGTACTTC.

This clone was seen many times. This chain links TRBV6-2 or TRBV6-3 with TRBJ2-1; 7 positions agree with TRBD1. J lost 5 bases, V lost 5 bases, and 6 bases had no gene match. Germline-derived CDR1 and CDR2 are MNHEY and SVGEGT. This CDR3 contains 14 residues. CDR3 sequence reads: CASSAGTDHNEQFF. CDR3 sequence (DNA): TGTGCCAGCAGTGCCGGGACAGACCACAATGAGCAGTTCTTC.

This clone was counted many times. The CDR3 carries no conserved terminal phenylalanine or tryptophan, so it likely arises from a read error. The chain employs TRBV7-9 and TRBJ2-7; maybe TRBD2 (5 bases). V was trimmed by 4 bases and J by 5 bases, leaving 15 bases between them. The CDR3 is 14 residues long. The germline V gene has CDR1 SEHNR and CDR2 FQNEAQ (reference sequence). The CDR3 region has the DNA TGTGCCAGCAGCTCCACTAGATTACCCCACGAGCAGTACCTC. Its translation is CASSSTRLPHEQYL.

The rearrangement links TRBV11-1 to TRBJ2-7; 9 positions match TRBD1. J was trimmed by 1 base and V by 2 bases; bases with no gene match: 6. CDR1 and CDR2 (germline): SGHAT, FQDESV (reference sequence). CDR3 length: 16 amino acids. The CDR3, as DNA: TGTGCCAGCAGCTTATACAGGGGGCGCGTGTCCTACGAGCAGTACTTC. Translation gives CASSLYRGRVSYEQYF.